This T cell receptor (beta chain) was found in a study of T cells after yellow fever vaccination. The study, taken as a whole, reports: It was a weaker secondary response, yet one that peaked faster, at day 5 versus 15.

Using its own MiXCR run on the 5' RACE reads, TCRdb lists one record per CDR3 protein. The sample records 360,000 or so distinct CDR3 sequences, 11% being singletons. Concerning this clonotype: Its specificity is not known.

Germline CDR1 reads MNHEY; CDR2 reads SVGAGI. Trimming cost V 2 bases and J 6 bases, with 11 bases left between them. CDR3 length equals 15 residues. This sequence was found in a man younger than 30 who received the YFV17D yellow fever vaccine. The V and J genes are TRBV6-5 and TRBJ1-6; D call uncertain. The starting material was PBMCs, obtained on the day of the first yellow fever vaccination. CDR3 in amino acids: CASSYGPQFNSPLHF. CDR3 DNA: TGTGCCAGCAGTTACGGACCCCAATTTAATTCACCCCTCCACTTT.